This T cell receptor beta chain was recovered during a study of tissue T cells after allogeneic stem cell transplantation. TCRdb's copy holds only in-frame clones and misses some; the assay was immunoSEQ multiplex PCR. The table records roughly 50,000 clones, around 72% of them present only once. About this clone itself: Mouse germline and gene names are used. The CDR3 extends 1 residue past the end of the read, so its final part is completed from the germline J gene.

Trimming removed 5 bases at V and 4 bases at J, with 9 bases between. Germline CDR1 is GFQATS and CDR2 is STVNSAI. The CDR3 extends over 11 amino acids. This receptor was identified in a pool of C57BL/6 mice in good health. The chain links TRBV20 to TRBJ2-7, with D maybe TRBD2 (6 bases). Sequencing was carried out using sorted cells pooled from one or two spleens. This CDR3 reads CGASLGYEQYF. The sequenced part of the CDR3 DNA is TGTGGTGCTTCACTGGGATATGAACAGTAC.